The rows below give T cell receptor beta chains drawn from one sample of a study of control samples from healthy donors and cancer patients. Here immunoSEQ multiplex PCR was the method, and the copy in TCRdb shows in-frame clones only, minus some. This repertoire shows about 170,000 clones, approximately 92% found once; its top ten account for approximately 4%. Sequencing input: blood. Receptors originate from a woman aged 60-70 years in good health. CDR3s include the opening cysteine and the closing phenylalanine or tryptophan. The D gene is left open where the match is weak. The size entry is marked missing in some rows and otherwise reads once, few, many or a size class.

clone_size	v_call	j_call	d_call	cdr3_aa	cdr3_nt
NA	TRBV28	TRBJ1-2	TRBD1	CASSFPTGDGSGYTF	TGTGCCAGCAGTTTTCCGACAGGGGATGGGTCTGGCTACACCTTC
NA	TRBV19	TRBJ1-2	TRBD1	CAGSQPGQGDYGYTF	TGTGCCGGCTCCCAACCGGGACAGGGGGACTATGGCTACACCTTC
NA	TRBV7-9	TRBJ1-1	TRBD1	CASSLGQADTEAFF	TGTGCCAGCAGCCTCGGACAGGCGGACACTGAAGCTTTCTTT
once	TRBV11-2	TRBJ1-4	NA	CASSLVGVREKLFF	TGTGCCAGCAGCTTAGTCGGGGTTCGGGAAAAACTGTTTTTT
NA	TRBV9	TRBJ2-1	NA	CASSVASRNNEQFF	TGTGCCAGCAGCGTAGCTTCCCGAAACAATGAGCAGTTCTTC
NA	TRBV19	TRBJ1-4	TRBD1	CASSQDRGSSLFF	TGTGCCAGTAGTCAGGACAGGGGATCTTCTTTATTTTTT
NA	TRBV18	TRBJ1-1	NA	CASSRDTGNTEAFF	TGTGCCAGCTCACGAGACACAGGGAACACTGAAGCTTTCTTT
NA	TRBV7-8	TRBJ1-3	NA	CASSRPVRGNTIYF	TGTGCCAGCTCCCGTCCCGTTCGTGGAAACACCATATATTTT
NA	TRBV7-2	TRBJ2-7	TRBD1	CASSLNRGFYEQYF	TGTGCCAGCAGCTTAAACAGGGGGTTCTACGAGCAGTACTTC
NA	TRBV11-2	TRBJ1-1	NA	CASSLGHFMNTEAFF	TGTGCCAGCAGCTTAGGACATTTCATGAACACTGAAGCTTTCTTT
NA	TRBV4-1	TRBJ1-1	NA	CASSQPGQRNTEAFF	TGCGCCAGCAGCCAACCGGGACAACGGAACACTGAAGCTTTCTTT
NA	TRBV14	TRBJ2-3	NA	CASRDRNTDTQYF	TGTGCCAGCAGGGACAGAAACACAGATACGCAGTATTTT
NA	TRBV10-3	TRBJ1-2	NA	CAIGQGNGYTF	TGTGCCATCGGGCAGGGGAATGGCTACACCTTC
NA	TRBV19	TRBJ1-2	NA	CASSETVLYGYGYTF	TGTGCCAGTAGTGAAACGGTGTTGTATGGCTATGGCTACACCTTC
NA	TRBV29-1	TRBJ1-2	TRBD1	CSVTLDRDRLYGYTF	TGCAGCGTCACGCTGGACAGGGACAGACTCTATGGCTACACCTTC
NA	TRBV27	TRBJ1-6	NA	CASMSPGAGNSPLHF	TGTGCCAGCATGTCCCCGGGGGCAGGGAATTCACCCCTCCACTTT
few	TRBV3-1/TRBV3-2	TRBJ2-7	TRBD1	CASSLRGQGGYEQYF	TGTGCCAGCAGCCTCAGGGGACAGGGGGGCTACGAGCAGTACTTC
NA	TRBV7-2	TRBJ1-4	NA	CASSLGGSTNEKLFF	TGTGCCAGCAGCTTAGGGGGATCGACTAATGAAAAACTGTTTTTT
once	TRBV7-2	TRBJ2-1	NA	CASSYSAFSYNEQFF	TGTGCCAGCAGTTATTCAGCCTTTTCCTACAATGAGCAGTTCTTC
NA	TRBV5-1	TRBJ1-3	NA	CASSLFPSSGNTIYF	TGCGCCAGCAGCTTGTTTCCTAGCTCTGGAAACACCATATATTTT
NA	TRBV7-2	TRBJ2-3	NA	CASSLGLVTDTQYF	TGTGCCAGCAGCTTGGGTCTCGTCACAGATACGCAGTATTTT
NA	TRBV2	TRBJ2-5	TRBD2	CASSERSSGGAWQETQYF	TGTGCCAGCAGTGAAAGGTCTAGCGGGGGGGCCTGGCAAGAGACCCAGTACTTC
NA	TRBV29-1	TRBJ1-2	NA	CSVVTSGRESYGYTF	TGCAGCGTTGTTACTTCGGGACGGGAAAGCTATGGCTACACCTTC
NA	TRBV6-5	TRBJ1-1	NA	CASSYSLTVNTEAFF	TGTGCCAGCAGTTACTCGCTGACAGTGAACACTGAAGCTTTCTTT
NA	TRBV24-1	TRBJ2-7	NA	CAPGPASSYEEQYF	TGTGCCCCTGGGCCGGCTAGCTCCTACGAAGAGCAGTACTTC
NA	TRBV7-8	TRBJ2-1	TRBD2	CASSLGSWEAGGHNEQFF	TGTGCCAGCAGCTTAGGATCGTGGGAAGCGGGGGGCCACAATGAGCAGTTCTTC
NA	TRBV14	TRBJ2-7	NA	CASSQESGSSYEQYF	TGTGCCAGCAGCCAAGAGTCAGGGAGCTCCTACGAGCAGTACTTC
NA	TRBV2	TRBJ1-5	TRBD1	CASSQGAYSNQPQHF	TGTGCCAGCAGTCAGGGGGCGTATAGCAATCAGCCCCAGCATTTT